The 8 T cell receptor beta chains in this list originate from one sample, sequenced in a study of T-cell memory formation after mild COVID-19. TCRdb re-derived calls from the 5' RACE reads in MiXCR, one entry per CDR3 protein. The sample has 530,000 or so distinct CDR3 sequences, roughly 17% seen once. Sequenced sample: PBMCs or a T cell subset sorted from them (not recorded which). These receptors all stem from an adult woman who had mild COVID-19 (a few samples of this study predate the infection). Cell type and time point are not known.

CDR3 nucleotides: TGTGCCAGCAGCCTGACGACGGGAGGGGGCTCCTACGAGCAGTACTTC. Residues: CASSLTTGGGSYEQYF. The V gene is TRBV4-2, the J gene TRBJ2-7; 8 bases agree with TRBD2. J gave up 0 bases and V 4 bases, and 8 bases lay outside the gene matches. CDR3 size: 16 residues. Germline loops: CDR1 LGHNA, CDR2 YNFKEQ.

This clonotype was recorded a few times. The chain is built from TRBV15 and TRBJ1-2; 9 bases map to TRBD1. Germline CDR1 is LNHNV and CDR2 is YYDKDF (reference sequence). The ends lost 0 bases at V and 7 bases at J; junction bases unmatched: 6. CDR3 length equals 15 residues. The CDR3 bases are TGTGCCACCAGCAGAGACTCCGGGACAGGGATTGGCTACACCTTC. Residues: CATSRDSGTGIGYTF.

V usage is TRBV12-3 or TRBV12-4 and J usage is TRBJ2-5, with TRBD2 matching 11 bases. CDR3 size: 14 residues. J lost 5 bases, V lost 5 bases, and 4 bases had no gene match. The CDR3 is CASSPSGRRETQYF. The CDR3 bases are TGTGCCAGCAGTCCTAGCGGGAGGAGGGAGACCCAGTACTTC.

This chain uses TRBV20-1 with TRBJ2-1; 8 nucleotides align to TRBD2. The CDR3 is made up of 13 amino acids. V lost 7 bases to trimming and J lost 3 bases; unmatched junction nucleotides: 5. Germline-derived CDR1 and CDR2 are DFQATT and SNEGSKA (reference sequence). This CDR3 reads CSGSGGHYNEQFF. The CDR3 nucleotides read TGCAGTGGATCGGGGGGGCACTACAATGAGCAGTTCTTC.

V usage is TRBV30 and J usage is TRBJ2-5, with 9 bases lining up with TRBD1. The junction had 5 bases not matched to a gene; V was cut back by 3 bases and J by 6 bases. The CDR3 length is 13 residues. Germline loops: CDR1 GTSNPN, CDR2 SVGIG (reference sequence). DNA of the CDR3: TGTGCCTGGAGAGGGACAGGGTTAAAGACCCAGTACTTC. Its translation is CAWRGTGLKTQYF.

The V call is TRBV20-1, the J call TRBJ1-6; weak D call: TRBD1 (5 bases). From germline, CDR1 is DFQATT and CDR2 SNEGSKA (reference sequence). V was clipped by 5 bases and J by 2 bases, with 19 bases between them. The CDR3 loop spans 17 amino acids. The CDR3 DNA reads TGCAGTGCTTCAAGGCCGGGCAGGGTGCCCTATAATTCACCCCTCCACTTT. Translating gives CSASRPGRVPYNSPLHF.

This clonotype occurred a few times. The chain links TRBV4-1 to TRBJ1-5; tentatively, D is TRBD1 (5 bases). Germline CDR1 is MGHRA and CDR2 is YSYEKL. Between the trimmed V and J ends, which lost 0 bases and 9 bases, there was a span of 15 bases. The CDR3 contains 15 residues. CDR3 in amino acids: CASSQDTGDPSPQHF. The CDR3 DNA is TGCGCCAGCAGCCAAGATACGGGGGACCCATCGCCCCAGCATTTT.

At least ten counts were recorded for this clonotype. The J gene is TRBJ2-7, the V gene TRBV7-2; no clear D gene. V lost 4 bases, J lost 2 bases, and 15 bases lay in between. The CDR3 sequence is 15 residues long. In germline, CDR1 is SGHTA, CDR2 FQGNSA. CDR3 nucleotide sequence: TGTGCCAGCAGCTCCTCGTATGTATCAACCTACGAGCAGTACTTC. This codes for CASSSSYVSTYEQYF.